This T cell receptor (beta chain) was retrieved from a study of T cells in Graves' hyperthyroidism and ophthalmopathy. Germline values: CDR1 DFQATT, CDR2 SNEGSKA (reference sequence). This CDR3 contains 14 residues. The V and J ends lost 6 bases and 1 base, in that order; junction bases with no gene match: 5. Broader study findings: Separation of ophthalmopathy from stable hyperthyroidism was achieved by a 13 V-J model.

Worth noting for this clonotype: Its target is unknown.

Graves' hyperthyroidism is called stable when ophthalmopathy does not progress within 18 months. The study based diagnoses on clinical symptoms, serum thyroxine and TRAb, thyroid ultrasound and orbital computed tomography. TCR beta CDR3 regions were amplified from RNA transcripts. Carried out on the TCR CDR3, a first-round RT-PCR used the HTBI primer set. TCRdb reprocessed the multiplex PCR reads with MiXCR, giving one entry per CDR3 protein. The table includes about 96,000 distinct CDR3 sequences, about half detected once. Input material: blood. The rearrangement uses TRBV20-1 and TRBJ2-5, with 10 positions matching TRBD2. The source of this sequence is a middle-aged woman with Graves' hyperthyroidism. The DNA of the CDR3 is TGCAGTGCCGTACTAGCGGGACCCCAAGAGACCCAGTACTTC. Translation gives CSAVLAGPQETQYF.